Each of the 20 T cell receptor beta chains below was sequenced from the same sample in a study of T cells in Graves' hyperthyroidism and ophthalmopathy. The TCR beta CDR3 regions underwent amplification using RNA transcripts as the source. HTBI primers were used for first-round RT-PCR of the TCR CDR3. Each CDR3 protein gets one entry after TCRdb re-called the multiplex PCR reads with MiXCR. The sample records hundreds of thousands of distinct CDR3 sequences, 13% being singletons. Sequencing was done on a sample of blood. These receptors all come from a woman aged 18-35 years with Graves' hyperthyroidism.

This clonotype was recorded many times. The V gene is TRBV2, the J gene TRBJ1-2, with 9 bases lining up with TRBD1. The CDR3 has 14 residues. Per germline, CDR1 SNHLY and CDR2 FYNNEI. The V and J ends lost 1 base and 8 bases, in that order; junction bases with no gene match: 5. The CDR3 here is CASSEGTGDSGYTF. CDR3 bases: TGTGCCAGCAGTGAAGGGACAGGGGATTCAGGCTACACCTTC.

This clonotype was picked up many times. V usage is TRBV7-3 and J usage is TRBJ2-3, with 9 bases matching TRBD1. The CDR3 is 13 amino acids. Germline loops: CDR1 SGHTA, CDR2 FQGTGA. V lost 6 bases, J lost 6 bases, and 4 bases stayed unmatched. CDR3 DNA: TGTGCCAGCAGGGGACAGGGTAGTGATACGCAGTATTTT. Amino acids: CASRGQGSDTQYF.

This clonotype was found a few times. The chain combines TRBV5-5 with TRBJ1-4; D perhaps matches TRBD1 (6 bases). This CDR3 is built from 18 residues. V lost 4 bases and J 0 bases, leaving 19 bases between the germline ends. Germline V CDR1 and CDR2: SGHKS, YYEKEE (reference sequence). CDR3 sequence reads: CASSDGQTLISTNEKLFF. CDR3 DNA: TGTGCCAGCAGCGATGGACAGACCTTAATTTCAACTAATGAAAAACTGTTTTTT.

In DNA, the CDR3 is TGTGCCAGCAGCGCGGGACAGGGCATCGGGGAGCTGTTTTTT. Amino acids: CASSAGQGIGELFF. This chain uses TRBV9 with TRBJ2-2; 9 bases line up with TRBD1. Germline V lookup: CDR1 SGDLS, CDR2 YYNGEE. The junction had 4 bases not matched to a gene; V was cut back by 3 bases and J by 7 bases. CDR3 length: 14 residues.

This clonotype was found a few times. The gene calls are TRBV20-1 and TRBJ2-5; D is possibly TRBD1 or TRBD2 (5 bases each). The CDR3 is 12 residues long. In germline, CDR1 is DFQATT, CDR2 SNEGSKA (reference sequence). The CDR3 DNA sequence: TGCGGGACGGGGAGTTACCAAGAGACCCAGTACTTC. Its translation: CGTGSYQETQYF.

Many counts were recorded for this clonotype. V usage is TRBV6-1 and J usage is TRBJ1-5; no firm D call. V was trimmed by 5 bases and J by 5 bases, leaving 7 bases between them. The length of the CDR3 is 12 residues. The germline V gene has CDR1 MNHNS and CDR2 SASEGT. The CDR3 loop is CASSPLYQPQHF. In DNA form, the CDR3 reads TGTGCCAGCAGTCCCCTATATCAGCCCCAGCATTTT.

This clonotype was observed many times. The genes are TRBV30 and TRBJ2-5; maybe TRBD1 (5 bases). In germline, CDR1 is GTSNPN, CDR2 SVGIG (reference sequence). The V gene lost 5 bases and the J gene lost 2 bases, with 15 bases spanning the gap. The CDR3 covers 14 residues. CDR3 residues: CAWDQGRPQETQYF. The DNA for the CDR3 is TGTGCCTGGGATCAGGGCCGGCCTCAAGAGACCCAGTACTTC.

Ten or more counts support this clonotype. The chain is built from TRBV6-1 and TRBJ2-7; 10 nucleotides line up with TRBD2. From germline, CDR1 is MNHNS and CDR2 SASEGT. J gave up 4 bases and V 7 bases, and 4 bases lay outside the gene matches. The CDR3 covers 13 residues. For the CDR3, the DNA is TGTGCCAGCAAAGGGACTAGCGCTTACGAGCAGTACTTC. Its protein product is CASKGTSAYEQYF.

This clonotype appeared many times. The chain carries TRBV7-6 and TRBJ2-3; D is perhaps TRBD2 (5 bases). Germline V gives CDR1 SGHVS, CDR2 FNYEAQ. Trimming left V 0 bases short and J 1 base short, with 8 bases between. This CDR3 has 15 residues. The CDR3 sequence is CASSLAPGGTDTQYF. For the CDR3, the DNA is TGTGCCAGCAGCTTAGCCCCCGGGGGCACAGATACGCAGTATTTT. The entire variable domain, with the rest obtained from reference TRBV7-6 and TRBJ2-3, is as follows: GAGVSQSPRYKVTKRGQDVALRCDPISGHVSLYWYRQALGQGPEFLTYFNYEAQQDKSGLPNDRFSAERPEGSISTLTIQRTEQRDSAMYRCASSLAPGGTDTQYFGPGTRLTVL.

The chain couples TRBV4-2 to TRBJ2-7, with 10 bases lining up with TRBD2. The germline V gene has CDR1 LGHNA and CDR2 YNFKEQ. The length of the CDR3 is 16 residues. Trimming removed 1 base from V and 1 base from J; junction bases left unmatched: 4. The CDR3 region has the DNA TGTGCCAGCAGCCAAGTTGGGACTAGCGCGTCCTACGAGCAGTACTTC. This gives the protein CASSQVGTSASYEQYF.

The chain uses TRBV19 and TRBJ1-1; the D gene is possibly TRBD1 (5 bases). CDR3 length equals 13 residues. The V end was cut by 1 base, the J end by 4 bases, with 7 bases between. CDR1 and CDR2 from the germline V gene are LNHDA and SQIVND (reference sequence). The CDR3 loop is CASSIAGFTEAFF. The DNA for the CDR3 is TGTGCCAGTAGTATAGCAGGGTTCACTGAAGCTTTCTTT.

This clonotype was counted at least ten times. V usage is TRBV19 and J usage is TRBJ1-2, with 10 nucleotides matching TRBD1. V gave up 7 bases and J gave up 4 bases; unmatched junction bases: 6. The CDR3 extends over 14 amino acids. Germline CDR1 is LNHDA and CDR2 is SQIVND (reference sequence). CDR3 bases: TGTGCCAGTACGGGACAGGGGAGGTCCTATGGCTACACCTTC. Residues: CASTGQGRSYGYTF. The full variable domain, completed using reference TRBV19 and TRBJ1-2, is DGGITQSPKYLFRKEGQNVTLSCEQNLNHDAMYWYRQDPGQGLRLIYYSQIVNDFQKGDIAEGYSVSREKKESFPLTVTSAQKNPTAFYLCASTGQGRSYGYTFGSGTRLTVV.

The chain couples TRBV9 to TRBJ2-1; no firm D call. Germline V gene data show CDR1 as SGDLS and CDR2 as YYNGEE. The CDR3 extends over 14 amino acids. Trimming shortened V by 0 bases and J by 5 bases, and 9 bases separated the two germline ends. CDR3 nucleotides: TGTGCCAGCAGCGTAGTGGGCAGGCACAATGAGCAGTTCTTC. Amino acid sequence: CASSVVGRHNEQFF.

This clonotype came up many times. The chain carries TRBV6-1 and TRBJ1-1; the D gene is possibly TRBD1 (6 bases). CDR1 is MNHNS and CDR2 is SASEGT in the germline V gene. The CDR3 has 14 residues. Trimming removed 5 bases at V and 11 bases at J, with 21 bases between. This CDR3 reads CASSWNRDTAWAFF. The DNA of the CDR3 is TGTGCCAGCAGTTGGAACCGGGACACCGCGTGGGCTTTCTTT.

This clonotype was observed at least ten times. This chain connects TRBV24-1 to TRBJ2-1; TRBD1 or TRBD2 may be the D gene (7 bases each). Trimming removed 5 bases from V and 9 bases from J, with 16 bases in between. The germline V gene has CDR1 KGHDR and CDR2 SFDVKD. This CDR3 has 14 residues. The CDR3 is CATSALGGGSEQFF. The CDR3 DNA sequence: TGTGCCACCAGTGCTCTGGGAGGGGGCAGTGAGCAGTTCTTC.

This chain uses TRBV10-3 with TRBJ1-3; D is uncertain. The germline gives CDR1 ENHRY, CDR2 SYGVKD. The CDR3 loop spans 17 amino acids. Trimming took off 6 bases at V and 1 base at J, with 19 bases between the two ends. CDR3 in amino acids: CAIRMVADRASGNTIYF. The CDR3, as DNA: TGTGCCATCAGAATGGTGGCTGACCGAGCTTCTGGAAACACCATATATTTT.

A remark on this clonotype: One end of the junction varies from germline; a read error may be responsible. The V and J genes are TRBV27 and TRBJ1-5; unclear D gene. The CDR3 is 14 amino acids. Per germline, CDR1 MNHEY and CDR2 SMNVEV (reference sequence). For the CDR3, the DNA is TGTGCCAACAGTTTAAGCCGTGGGGATCAGCCCCAGCATTTT. This translates into CANSLSRGDQPQHF.

Note on this clonotype: The junction shows a germline mismatch at one end, possibly a read error. This chain joins TRBV4-1 and TRBJ2-3; D is undetermined. The CDR3 runs to 13 residues. The germline CDR1 and CDR2 sequences are MGHRA and YSYEKL. CDR3 DNA: TGCGCCAACAGCCAAGCGTGGCAAGATACGCAGTATTTT. Translation: CANSQAWQDTQYF.

This clonotype was detected ten times or more. The gene calls are TRBV3-1 and TRBJ2-7; 7 bases fit TRBD1. V gave up 8 bases and J gave up 4 bases; unmatched junction bases: 8. This CDR3 spans 13 amino acids. CDR1 and CDR2 from the germline V gene are LGHDT and YNNKEL (reference sequence). CDR3 bases: TGTGCCAGCCAAGCAACAGGGGTGTACGAGCAGTACTTC. Translating gives CASQATGVYEQYF.

The chain couples TRBV19 to TRBJ1-2; TRBD1 might be the D (5 bases). This CDR3 is 15 amino acids long. The V end was cut by 7 bases, the J end by 3 bases, with 18 bases between. In germline, CDR1 is LNHDA, CDR2 SQIVND (reference sequence). CDR3 DNA: TGTGCCAGTAACGGCGGGGACTGGTCCTACTATGGCTACACCTTC. It encodes CASNGGDWSYYGYTF.